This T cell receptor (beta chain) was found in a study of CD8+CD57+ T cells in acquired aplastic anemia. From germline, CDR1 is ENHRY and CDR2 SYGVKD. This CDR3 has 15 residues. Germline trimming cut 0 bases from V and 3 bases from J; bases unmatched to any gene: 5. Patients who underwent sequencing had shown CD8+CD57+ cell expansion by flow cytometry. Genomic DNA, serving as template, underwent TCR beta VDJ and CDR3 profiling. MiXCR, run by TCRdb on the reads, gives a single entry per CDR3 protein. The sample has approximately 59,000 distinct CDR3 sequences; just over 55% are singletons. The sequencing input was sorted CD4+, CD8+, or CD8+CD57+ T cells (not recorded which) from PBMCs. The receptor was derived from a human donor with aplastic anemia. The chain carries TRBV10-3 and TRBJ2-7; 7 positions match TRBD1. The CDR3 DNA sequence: TGTGCCATCAGTGAGTCGTCAGGGGGATACTACGAGCAGTACTTC. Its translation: CAISESSGGYYEQYF.